Sequencing of this T cell receptor beta chain was carried out in a study of radiotherapy plus CTLA-4 blockade in lung cancer. With respect to this clone: Its cognate antigen is unknown. In the same sample, other DNA sequences code for this CDR3.

The V and J ends lost 3 bases and 0 bases respectively, with 15 bases between them. CDR1 is LGHNT, CDR2 FRNRAP, per germline. This CDR3 has 17 amino acids. Clones were read by immunoSEQ multiplex PCR, and TCRdb kept only the in-frame ones, dropping some. This sample has some 110,000 clones, with more than 75% found just once. Notes on the study in general: In blood, tumor-derived TCR clones expanded after radiotherapy plus ipilimumab.

The receptor was derived from a human donor with non-small cell lung cancer that progressed on radiotherapy plus ipilimumab. Some clones in this sample may be carry-over from other donors' samples. Material: peripheral blood, obtained from a patient treated with radiotherapy plus ipilimumab. The chain joins TRBV12-5 to TRBJ2-1; TRBD1 is a possible D gene (6 bases). As DNA, the CDR3 is TGTGCTAGTGGTTTAACGTCCGGGACAATCTCCTACAATGAGCAGTTCTTC. Translation gives CASGLTSGTISYNEQFF.